The 30 T cell receptor beta chains below come from one sample, sequenced in a study of T cell responses to AZD1222 COVID-19 vaccine (dated by TCRdb to the early 2020s). The intended sense of this specimen's time point label: baseline before first vaccination. Receptors were amplified or captured by the immunoSEQ multiplex PCR assay. In TCRdb, the immuneACCESS table is reduced to in-frame sequences with V and J assigned. These tables do not hold every clone; where another copy was compared, an unresolved V gene accounts for under half, and the others remain unexplained. The sample table contains 100,000 to 150,000 clones; only one count was recorded for roughly 85% of them. The biggest ten clones account for over 6.5% of the sample. The sequencing used peripheral blood, collected on day 0 of AZD1222 vaccination. These receptors all stem from an adult in good health.

The V call is TRBV19, the J call TRBJ1-2; D is unresolved. The CDR3 spans 15 residues. Germline values: CDR1 LNHDA, CDR2 SQIVND (reference sequence). The ends were cut back, 7 bases at V and 4 bases at J, with 19 bases in the middle. CDR3 protein: CASKGEELPSYGYTF. The CDR3 region has the DNA TGTGCCAGTAAAGGAGAGGAACTACCTAGCTATGGCTACACCTTC.

J is TRBJ1-5 and V is TRBV5-3; D is possibly TRBD1 (5 bases). TRBV5-3 is recorded as an ORF, its role being uncertain. The CDR3 length is 18 residues. V was trimmed by 0 bases and J by 2 bases, leaving 18 bases between them. The CDR3 nucleotides read TGTGCCAGAAGCTTGGAGCCGCTTGGGTGCAGGGGCAATCAGCCCCAGCATTTT. Its translation is CARSLEPLGCRGNQPQHF.

The chain couples TRBV6-5 to TRBJ2-3, with D possibly matching TRBD1 (6 bases). In germline, CDR1 is MNHEY, CDR2 SVGAGI. The V and J ends lost 2 bases and 0 bases respectively, with 9 bases between them. The CDR3 has 15 amino acids. The CDR3 DNA follows: TGTGCCAGCAGTTACACGGACAGTAGCACAGATACGCAGTATTTT. Translated, it gives CASSYTDSSTDTQYF.

The chain joins TRBV4-1 to TRBJ1-6; no firm D call. This CDR3 is built from 16 residues. The V and J ends lost 4 bases and 5 bases respectively, with 15 bases between them. Germline V gene data show CDR1 as MGHRA and CDR2 as YSYEKL. CDR3 in amino acids: CASSPPPWRDNSPLHF. The CDR3 bases are TGCGCCAGCAGCCCTCCCCCGTGGAGGGATAATTCACCCCTCCACTTT.

DNA of the CDR3: TGTGCCAGTAGTATACTCCTCAGGGGCAGCCTTTTGGGGGTCGGGGAGCTGTTTTTT. This sequence encodes CASSILLRGSLLGVGELFF. This rearrangement joins TRBV19 to TRBJ2-2; possibly TRBD1 for D (6 bases). Germline loops: CDR1 LNHDA, CDR2 SQIVND (reference sequence). The V end lost 2 bases, the J end lost 7 bases, and 26 bases lay between the germline ends. CDR3 size: 19 residues.

The CDR3 protein is CASRTGGSPYNEQFF. The CDR3 DNA is TGTGCCAGCAGGACAGGGGGATCCCCCTACAATGAGCAGTTCTTC. The chain joins TRBV2 to TRBJ2-1; 9 bases match TRBD1. The CDR3 is 15 residues long. Looked up from germline, CDR1 is SNHLY and CDR2 is FYNNEI. Germline trimming cut 6 bases from V and 2 bases from J; bases unmatched to any gene: 5.

The genes are TRBV9 and TRBJ1-6, with D maybe TRBD1 (6 bases). CDR1 is SGDLS and CDR2 is YYNGEE in the germline V gene. This CDR3 has 14 residues. V was trimmed by 0 bases and J by 7 bases, leaving 8 bases between them. In DNA form, the CDR3 reads TGTGCCAGCAGCGTAGCGAGGGGGAATTCACCCCTCCACTTT. Protein product: CASSVARGNSPLHF.

In its sample, this clone was seen a few times. V and J are TRBV6-5 and TRBJ2-1, with 9 bases fitting TRBD1. The CDR3 sequence is 14 residues long. Germline CDR1 is MNHEY and CDR2 is SVGAGI. V shed 8 bases, J shed 4 bases, and the junction held 6 bases outside the gene matches. This chain's CDR3 is CASATGTGYNEQFF. In DNA, the CDR3 is TGTGCCAGCGCAACCGGGACAGGGTACAATGAGCAGTTCTTC.

The chain carries TRBV14 and TRBJ2-2; D remains unclear. The CDR3 is made up of 13 amino acids. Per the germline V gene, CDR1 is SGHDN and CDR2 is FVKESK. V lost 4 bases and J lost 3, with 6 bases in between. CDR3 sequence reads: CASSLEYTGELFF. DNA for the CDR3: TGTGCCAGCAGCCTTGAATACACCGGGGAGCTGTTTTTT.

This clone was found a few times. V and J are TRBV2 and TRBJ1-1; D uncertain. Germline CDR1 and CDR2: SNHLY and FYNNEI. The ends were cut back, 6 bases at V and 0 bases at J, with 8 bases in the middle. This CDR3 spans 13 amino acids. The CDR3 nucleotides are TGTGCCAGCAGGGATATATTGAACACTGAAGCTTTCTTT. Protein product: CASRDILNTEAFF.

The chain has TRBV6-6 and TRBJ2-7; 8 nucleotides match TRBD1. The CDR3 extends over 14 amino acids. Germline lookup yields CDR1 MNHNY and CDR2 SVGAGI (reference sequence). J was trimmed by 5 bases and V by 5 bases; bases with no gene match: 8. Written as DNA, the CDR3 is TGTGCCAGCAGTCAGACAGGGGTGAGGAACGAGCAGTACTTC. As protein: CASSQTGVRNEQYF.

V gene TRBV5-1 combines with J gene TRBJ2-2; D gene uncertain. Trimming removed 7 bases at V and 5 bases at J, with 21 bases between. This CDR3 has 16 amino acids. From germline, CDR1 is SGHRS and CDR2 YFSETQ. This chain's CDR3 is CASSMGSPLGTGELFF. The CDR3 nucleotides read TGCGCCAGCTCGATGGGATCTCCTCTCGGGACCGGGGAGCTGTTTTTT.

The DNA for the CDR3 is TGTGCCAGTAGGGGGTCGTCTAGCGGGGACTACGAGCAGTACTTC. Translation gives CASRGSSSGDYEQYF. The rearrangement uses TRBV19 and TRBJ2-7, with TRBD2 matching over 9 bases. This CDR3 contains 15 residues. The junction had 9 bases not matched to a gene; V was cut back by 6 bases and J by 3 bases. Per germline, CDR1 LNHDA and CDR2 SQIVND (reference sequence).

A word on this clone: Sequence at one end of the junction differs from germline and may be a read error. The chain uses TRBV12-5 and TRBJ2-2; 10 bases match TRBD1. CDR3 size: 18 residues. Germline-derived CDR1 and CDR2 are LGHNT and FRNRAP. CDR3: CASVLGDRGVRVTGELFF. CDR3 bases: TGTGCTAGTGTTTTGGGGGACAGGGGAGTTCGGGTCACCGGGGAGCTGTTTTTT.

The genes are TRBV10-1 and TRBJ2-5, with TRBD2 matching over 7 bases. The CDR3 runs to 16 residues. V lost 3 bases and J lost 3; bases outside the gene matches: 10. Germline V lookup: CDR1 WNHNN, CDR2 SYGVQD (reference sequence). The CDR3 DNA is TGCGCCAGCAGTGAAGGATCCACCGGGAGGAAAGAGACCCAGTACTTC. It yields the protein CASSEGSTGRKETQYF.

The CDR3 coding sequence is TGCGCCAGCATACGTCGCGGGGGGGAAGAAGAGACCCAGTACTTC. Its translation is CASIRRGGEEETQYF. This rearrangement joins TRBV10-2 to TRBJ2-5; 9 positions match TRBD2. Germline V gene lookup returns CDR1 WSHSY and CDR2 SAAADI. J was trimmed by 3 bases and V by 7 bases; bases with no gene match: 9. The CDR3 runs 15 residues.

This chain uses TRBV3-1 (or the pseudogene TRBV3-2) with TRBJ2-3; the D gene could be TRBD1 or TRBD2 (6 bases each). Looked up from germline, CDR1 is LGHDT and CDR2 is YNNKEL (reference sequence). Trimming pared 0 bases from V and 6 bases from J, leaving 16 bases between. This CDR3 is 16 amino acids long. This CDR3 is CASSQDLTRGADTQYF. DNA for the CDR3: TGTGCCAGCAGCCAAGATCTAACTAGGGGGGCCGATACGCAGTATTTT.

The V call is TRBV11-2, the J call TRBJ1-3; 11 nucleotides agree with TRBD1. The CDR3 contains 17 residues. The germline CDR1 and CDR2 sequences are SGHAT and FQNNGV. V shed 2 bases, J shed 0 bases, and the junction held 3 bases outside the gene matches. CDR3 residues: CASSLFGQGASGNTIYF. As DNA, the CDR3 is TGTGCCAGCAGCTTATTTGGACAGGGGGCCTCTGGAAACACCATATATTTT. Supplemented by reference TRBV11-2 and TRBJ1-3, the full variable domain reads EAGVAQSPRYKIIEKRQSVAFWCNPISGHATLYWYQQILGQGPKLLIQFQNNGVVDDSQLPKDRFSAERLKGVDSTLKIQPAKLEDSAVYLCASSLFGQGASGNTIYFGEGSWLTVV.

The rearrangement joins TRBV11-2 to TRBJ1-1; 9 bases line up with TRBD1. Trimming removed 4 bases from V and 0 bases from J; junction bases left unmatched: 12. The CDR3 length is 18 residues. The germline gives CDR1 SGHAT, CDR2 FQNNGV. Written as DNA, the CDR3 is TGTGCCAGCAGCTCGTACCTGACAGGGGGTCCCTTGAACACTGAAGCTTTCTTT. The encoded protein is CASSSYLTGGPLNTEAFF.

Only one count was recorded for this clone. The chain uses TRBV5-4 and TRBJ1-2; D call uncertain. CDR1 and CDR2 (germline): SGHNT, YYREEE (reference sequence). Trimming removed 2 bases from V and 8 bases from J, with 22 bases in between. The CDR3 spans 16 residues. The DNA for the CDR3 is TGTGCCAGCAGCTTAGAACTGACGGGAGTCTCAATAGGCTACACCTTC. It translates to CASSLELTGVSIGYTF.

V gene TRBV28 combines with J gene TRBJ1-5, with D possibly TRBD1 on 5 matching bases. In germline, CDR1 is MDHEN, CDR2 SYDVKM. V was cut by 6 bases and J by 5 bases, with 17 bases left in between. This CDR3 has 15 amino acids. The CDR3 nucleotides read TGTGCCAGCAGACTCGGGGGGACGGAGTATCAGCCCCAGCATTTT. It yields the protein CASRLGGTEYQPQHF.

The rearrangement joins TRBV6-1 to TRBJ1-6; no reliable D call. The V end was cut by 2 bases, the J end by 6 bases, with 5 bases between. The CDR3 runs 13 residues. Germline V lookup: CDR1 MNHNS, CDR2 SASEGT. The CDR3 DNA reads TGTGCCAGCAGTGAATCCCCTAATTCACCCCTCCACTTT. This encodes CASSESPNSPLHF.

The rearrangement links TRBV7-3 to TRBJ2-2, with 9 bases matching TRBD2. The V gene's germline CDR1 is SGHTA and CDR2 FQGTGA. V lost 3 bases, J lost 7 bases, and 0 bases stayed unmatched. This CDR3 spans 13 amino acids. CDR3 amino acids: CASSFSGGGELFF. The CDR3 DNA reads as TGTGCCAGCAGCTTTAGCGGGGGCGGGGAGCTGTTTTTT.

CDR3 nucleotide sequence: TGTGCCAGCAGCCCGTCGGGCGGCGGGGGTAGCACAGATACGCAGTATTTT. Translated, it gives CASSPSGGGGSTDTQYF. The V and J genes are TRBV7-6 and TRBJ2-3; 7 positions agree with TRBD2. With V trimmed by 5 bases and J by 0 bases, 11 bases remained unmatched. The CDR3 has 17 residues. The germline gives CDR1 SGHVS, CDR2 FNYEAQ.

This clone was seen more than once but under ten times. The chain employs TRBV18 and TRBJ1-2, with 9 bases matching TRBD1. The V gene end was trimmed by 4 bases and the J gene end by 5 bases; junction bases not matched to a gene: 14. The CDR3 length is 17 residues. Germline-derived CDR1 and CDR2 are KGHSH and LQKENI. The CDR3 loop reads CASSQGQGTSSGYGYTF. The DNA of the CDR3 is TGTGCCAGCTCACAGGGACAGGGAACAAGCTCCGGGTATGGCTACACCTTC. Based on the CDR3 plus reference TRBV18 and TRBJ1-2, the full variable domain is NAGVMQNPRHLVRRRGQEARLRCSPMKGHSHVYWYRQLPEEGLKFMVYLQKENIIDESGMPKERFSAEFPKEGPSILRIQQVVRGDSAAYFCASSQGQGTSSGYGYTFGSGTRLTVV.

The chain uses TRBV14 and TRBJ2-5; no firm D call. There are 13 residues in the CDR3. Germline-derived CDR1 and CDR2 are SGHDN and FVKESK. V was cut by 3 bases and J by 5 bases, with 10 bases left in between. The CDR3 loop reads CASSQVQRETQYF. CDR3 in DNA: TGTGCCAGCAGCCAGGTACAGAGGGAGACCCAGTACTTC.

The V gene is TRBV20-1, the J gene TRBJ2-7, with 8 positions matching TRBD1. With 3 bases clipped from V and 4 bases from J, the junction kept 5 bases outside the gene matches. Germline V gene sequence: CDR1 DFQATT, CDR2 SNEGSKA (reference sequence). CDR3 length: 13 residues. In DNA, the CDR3 is TGCAGTGCTAGTTTACAGGGGGTGTACGAGCAGTACTTC. It yields the protein CSASLQGVYEQYF.

The rearrangement joins TRBV10-2 to TRBJ2-7; D gene uncertain. The germline V gene has CDR1 WSHSY and CDR2 SAAADI. V lost 4 bases, J lost 0 bases, and 7 bases lay in between. The length of the CDR3 is 13 residues. In DNA, the CDR3 is TGCGCCAGCAGTGTCCTAAGCTCCTACGAGCAGTACTTC. It encodes CASSVLSSYEQYF.

This rearrangement joins TRBV5-1 to TRBJ2-7; D remains unclear. CDR1 and CDR2 from the germline V gene are SGHRS and YFSETQ. Trimming pared 4 bases from V and 0 bases from J, leaving 14 bases between. CDR3 length: 15 amino acids. The CDR3 loop is CASSADPSNSYEQYF. CDR3 coding DNA: TGCGCCAGCAGCGCAGACCCTAGTAACTCCTACGAGCAGTACTTC.

This clone has only one observation. The chain links TRBV7-9 to TRBJ2-3; D gene uncertain. The CDR3 contains 11 residues. Germline assignment: CDR1 SEHNR and CDR2 FQNEAQ (reference sequence). Trimming removed 4 bases at V and 10 bases at J, with 9 bases between. CDR3 residues: CASSWGSSQYF. The DNA for the CDR3 is TGTGCCAGCAGCTGGGGTAGCTCGCAGTATTTT.